The T cell receptor (beta chain) under discussion was sequenced for a study of T cells in localized non-small cell lung cancer (dated by TCRdb to about 2020). Background on the whole study: The study examined T cell repertoires in roughly 240 patients with early-stage NSCLC and compared tumors with uninvolved tumor-adjacent lungs. The cohort comprised approximately 240 treatment-naïve NSCLC patients with resected, localized lung tumors. A mean age of 66.3 years was recorded for the NSCLC patients, of whom more than 120 were male and about 100 were female. Overall results and qualifications from the work: Higher T cell density in blood was associated with longer overall survival, whereas higher clonality in adjacent lung was associated with shorter survival. The highest T cell clonality was observed in uninvolved tumor-adjacent lung, where clonality exceeded that of tumor, suggesting that antigenic responses were more focused in uninvolved tumor-adjacent lung. Of the top 100 tumor clones, a median of 57 were detected in paired uninvolved adjacent lung; some 28 were also among that lung's top 100. Because the study design was exploratory, TCR variables were selected using unadjusted p-values without false-discovery rate correction. Multi-region tumor sequencing was not performed, so intratumor heterogeneity could not be excluded.

From the cysteine up to the phenylalanine, the CDR3 has a length of 17 residues. Left in the record is the CDR3 DNA by itself, 51 bases read in frame from the first base. CDR1 and CDR2 are read off the germline V gene as SGHAT and FQNNGV. Ends trimmed: V by 2 bases, J by 4 bases; bases unmatched to a gene: 8. At diagnosis, tumor, uninvolved tumor-adjacent lung and peripheral blood were collected and then preserved as a mix of FFPE and fresh-frozen material. For TCR repertoire profiling, blood samples were analyzed in the form of peripheral blood mononuclear cells. The immunoSEQ Assay was used to sequence TCR beta CDR3 regions from DNA. On the authors' methods: T cell density was computed as TCR beta template counts normalized to usable DNA estimated by amplifying housekeeping genes. Richness was estimated using the preseqR package, with extrapolation to 400,000 templates for PBMC samples and to 120,000 templates for tissue samples. Clonality was calculated as one minus Pielou's evenness. Differential abundance testing on productive amino-acid clonotypes, with a minimum total count of 5 and an alpha of 0.1, was used to identify tissue-enriched TCRs. The Jaccard Index and the Morisita Overlap Index were used to measure repertoire overlap between compartments. GLIPH grouped TCR beta CDR3s together with public tetramer-defined viral CDR3s, and a viral motif had to include at least three viral sequences and show V-gene enrichment. Held by TCRdb, this immuneACCESS table contains in-frame sequences only and omits some clones. Under half of the omission traces to an unresolved V gene where checked; the cause of the rest is unknown. The V and J calls and the clone size are those of that table, but D and trimming were determined from the DNA. For this sample there are tens of thousands of clones; approximately 80% appear just once. The ten top clones hold 8% to 10% of the sample.

Concerning this clone itself: Its antigen remains unidentified. No much larger clone exists at a distance of one base, and base qualities are not known.

The sequence was obtained from a female donor of 60 years or more with stage I lung adenocarcinoma. The chain joins TRBV11-2 to TRBJ2-2, with 9 central nucleotides matching TRBD2. Sample: peripheral blood, taken before any cancer treatment. The CDR3 protein sequence reads: CASSLSAGGPGTGELFF. Read as DNA, the sequence is TGTGCCAGCAGCTTAAGTGCGGGGGGGCCTGGCACCGGGGAGCTGTTTTTT.